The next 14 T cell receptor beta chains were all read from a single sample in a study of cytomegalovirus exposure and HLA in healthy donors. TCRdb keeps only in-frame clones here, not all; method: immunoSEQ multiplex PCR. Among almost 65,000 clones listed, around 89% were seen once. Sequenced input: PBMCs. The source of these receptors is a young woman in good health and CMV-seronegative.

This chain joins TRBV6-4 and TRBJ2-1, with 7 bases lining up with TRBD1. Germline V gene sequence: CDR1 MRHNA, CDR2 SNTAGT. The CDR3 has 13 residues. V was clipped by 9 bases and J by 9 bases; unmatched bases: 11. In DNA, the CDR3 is TGTGCCAGGCGGGTGACAGGGAAGAGTGAGCAGTTCTTC. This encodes CARRVTGKSEQFF.

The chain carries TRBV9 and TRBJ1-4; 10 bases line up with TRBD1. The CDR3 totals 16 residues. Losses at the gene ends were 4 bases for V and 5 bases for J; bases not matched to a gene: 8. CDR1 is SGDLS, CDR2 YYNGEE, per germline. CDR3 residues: CASSSRAGQGNEKLFF. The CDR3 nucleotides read TGTGCCAGCAGCTCACGCGCGGGACAGGGGAATGAAAAACTGTTTTTT.

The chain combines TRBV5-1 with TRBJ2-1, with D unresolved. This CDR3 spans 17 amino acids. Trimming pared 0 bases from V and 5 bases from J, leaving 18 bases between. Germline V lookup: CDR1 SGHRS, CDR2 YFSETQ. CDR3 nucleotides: TGCGCCAGCAGCTTGGGTTTGGTTAGCAGCTTCAACAATGAGCAGTTCTTC. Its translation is CASSLGLVSSFNNEQFF.

The CDR3 bases are TGTGCCAGCAGCCGGGAGGGCCAGGGAAATCAGCCCCAGCATTTT. Translating it yields CASSREGQGNQPQHF. J is TRBJ1-5 and V is TRBV7-2; tentative D call: TRBD1 (5 bases). From germline, CDR1 is SGHTA and CDR2 FQGNSA. This CDR3 region has 15 residues. V lost 5 bases and J 4 bases, leaving 15 bases between the germline ends. The entire variable domain, with the rest obtained from reference TRBV7-2 and TRBJ1-5, is as follows: GAGVSQSPSNKVTEKGKDVELRCDPISGHTALYWYRQSLGQGLEFLIYFQGNSAPDKSGLPSDRFSAERTGGSVSTLTIQRTQQEDSAVYLCASSREGQGNQPQHFGDGTRLSIL.

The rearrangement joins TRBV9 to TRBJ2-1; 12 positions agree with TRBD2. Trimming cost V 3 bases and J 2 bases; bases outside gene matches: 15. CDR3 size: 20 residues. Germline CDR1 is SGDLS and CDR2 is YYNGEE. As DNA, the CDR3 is TGTGCCAGCAGCGACCCAGGGGGAGGGTGGACTAGCGGGACCTACAATGAGCAGTTCTTC. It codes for CASSDPGGGWTSGTYNEQFF.

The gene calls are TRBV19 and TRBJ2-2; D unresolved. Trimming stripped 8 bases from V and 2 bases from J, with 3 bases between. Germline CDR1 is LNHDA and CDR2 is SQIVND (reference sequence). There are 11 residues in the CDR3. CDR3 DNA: TGTGCCAGTCAAAACACCGGGGAGCTGTTTTTT. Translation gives CASQNTGELFF.

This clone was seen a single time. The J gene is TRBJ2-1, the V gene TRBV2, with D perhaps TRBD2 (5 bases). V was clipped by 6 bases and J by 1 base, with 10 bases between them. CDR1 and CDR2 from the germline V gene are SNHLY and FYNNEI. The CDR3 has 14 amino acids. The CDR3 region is CASRISASYNEQFF. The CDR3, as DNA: TGTGCCAGCAGGATTAGCGCGTCCTACAATGAGCAGTTCTTC.

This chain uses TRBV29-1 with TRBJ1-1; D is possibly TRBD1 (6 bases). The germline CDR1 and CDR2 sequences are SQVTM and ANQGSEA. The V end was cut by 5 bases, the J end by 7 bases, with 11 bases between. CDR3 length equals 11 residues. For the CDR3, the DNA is TGCAGCGTTTTTACAGGGTTTGAAGCTTTCTTT. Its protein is CSVFTGFEAFF.

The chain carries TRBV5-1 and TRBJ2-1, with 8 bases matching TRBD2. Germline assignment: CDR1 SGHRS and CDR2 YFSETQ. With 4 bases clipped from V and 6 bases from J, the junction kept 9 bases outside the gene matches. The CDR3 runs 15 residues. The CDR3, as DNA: TGCGCCAGCAGCCCCCAGGGGCGGGGGGTCAATGAGCAGTTCTTC. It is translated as CASSPQGRGVNEQFF.

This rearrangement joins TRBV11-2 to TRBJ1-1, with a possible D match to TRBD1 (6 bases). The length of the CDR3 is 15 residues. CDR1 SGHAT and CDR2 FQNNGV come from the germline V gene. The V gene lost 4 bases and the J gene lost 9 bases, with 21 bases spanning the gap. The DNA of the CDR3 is TGTGCCAGCAGCTCGGGTAGACAGACAGGTGAACAAGCTTTCTTT. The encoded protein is CASSSGRQTGEQAFF.

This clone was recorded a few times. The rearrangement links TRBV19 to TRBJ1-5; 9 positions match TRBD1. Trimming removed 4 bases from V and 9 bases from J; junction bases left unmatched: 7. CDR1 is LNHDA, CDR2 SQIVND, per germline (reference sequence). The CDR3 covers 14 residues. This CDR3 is CASSKGQGNPPQHF. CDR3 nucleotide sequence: TGTGCCAGTAGTAAAGGACAGGGGAACCCGCCCCAGCATTTT.

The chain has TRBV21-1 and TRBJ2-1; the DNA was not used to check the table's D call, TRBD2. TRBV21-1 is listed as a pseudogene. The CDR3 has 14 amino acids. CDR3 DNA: TGTGCCAGCAGGGGGGGACTAGGAAAAAATGAGCAGTTCTTC. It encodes CASRGGLGKNEQFF.

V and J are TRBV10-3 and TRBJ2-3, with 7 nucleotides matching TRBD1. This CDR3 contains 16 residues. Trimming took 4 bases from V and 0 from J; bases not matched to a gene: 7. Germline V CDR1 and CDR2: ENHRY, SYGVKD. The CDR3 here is CAISGTGAASTDTQYF. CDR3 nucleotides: TGTGCCATCAGTGGAACAGGGGCCGCTAGCACAGATACGCAGTATTTT.

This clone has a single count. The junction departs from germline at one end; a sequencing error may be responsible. CDR3 amino acids: CASSRDLTGNAEAFF. CDR3 bases: TGCGCCAGCAGCCGAGACCTTACAGGGAACGCTGAAGCTTTCTTT. V gene TRBV4-1 combines with J gene TRBJ1-1, with D possibly being TRBD1 (6 bases). The CDR3 loop spans 15 amino acids. The germline V gene has CDR1 MGHRA and CDR2 YSYEKL.